The entry below gives a single T cell receptor (beta chain) sequence along with its context. The target of this receptor is not known. No much larger clonotype is one base removed from it; base qualities were not supplied. These data originate in a study of cytomegalovirus exposure and HLA in healthy donors (dated 2017 in TCRdb). In terms of the full investigation: According to a later analysis, one platform produced both the roughly 130 validation repertoires and the roughly 660 repertoires of the first cohort. The study aimed to test whether signatures of past pathogen exposure could be identified by cataloging public T cell receptors. Along with the approximately 620-subject first cohort, a separate validation cohort of over 90 different subjects was used. The study combined high-throughput TCR immunosequencing, statistical association of individual TCRs with disease status, and machine learning to predict cytomegalovirus infection status.

What the work shows at the level of the full study, not this receptor alone: The study listed over 150 TCR beta chains as associated with cytomegalovirus. In vitro tests confirmed that a few of the cytomegalovirus-associated TCR beta chains recognize cytomegalovirus antigens. Cytomegalovirus status was reported to be diagnosed by the classifier with high specificity and sensitivity in both the original and validation cohorts. The authors suggested that the approach could potentially be generalized to other disease states and immunological phenotypes. All 110 or so repertoires were used to score co-occurrence in the validation cohort in a later analysis, because that analysis had no HLA typing for the cohort. Most TCR sequences were seen in very few donors, while some public TCRs were found in many individuals. A later analysis found that TCRs clustered in the first cohort also tended to co-occur in the roughly 110 validation repertoires, with approximately 94% of cluster scores above 0.

The donors belonged to the validation cohort of 90 to 150 subjects, which was separate from the roughly 700-subject first cohort. From its cysteine to its phenylalanine, the CDR3 spans 15 amino acids. Only CDR3 DNA is held: 45 bases, read in frame from base 1. The junction shows trimming of 3 bases on V and 0 bases on J, plus 12 bases between the germline ends. The germline V gene provides CDR1 MDHEN and CDR2 SYDVKM. The library was generated by the immunoSEQ multiplex PCR assay. The paper's processing steps were these. A statistical classification framework was built to diagnose cytomegalovirus status from the catalog of TCR beta chain sequences. The table comes from immuneACCESS by way of TCRdb, which keeps in-frame sequences with V and J called. Part of the clones is missing from these tables; in studies checked, under half for an unresolved V gene and the rest for unknown reasons. V, J and clone size reflect that table, while D and trimming were determined from the DNA. This sample gives more than 55,000 clones in total; approximately 90% of them show up just once. The ten top clones hold around 2.8% of the sample.

In this chain, TRBV28 is recombined with TRBJ2-7; TRBD1 is a possible D gene, resting on 6 matching bases. The sequence derives from a man between 18 and 29 years old in good health and CMV-seronegative. Sequenced input: PBMCs. The CDR3 reads as follows: CASSFETGLSYEQYF. The bases are TGTGCCAGCAGTTTTGAGACAGGCCTCTCCTACGAGCAGTACTTC.